This T cell receptor (beta chain) was sequenced for a study of T-cell reconstitution after alpha-beta-depleted transplantation in children. In its sample, this clonotype was seen a few times. Its antigen is not known. Overall study results and limits: Among T cells one year after transplant, newly produced cells accounted for most counts and diversity. It was reported that alpha-beta T cells came from several hundred expanded graft clones (about two months after transplant). TCRbeta diversity was high at day 60 in some patients (a result of surviving recipient T cells and thymic progenitors).

The TCRbeta library was prepared with unique molecular identifiers. TCRdb re-analysed the PCR reads in MiXCR, keeping a single row per CDR3 protein. The sample includes under 750,000 distinct CDR3 sequences, under 30% of them seen just once. The germline V gene has CDR1 DFQATT and CDR2 SNEGSKA (reference sequence). There are 12 residues in the CDR3. Trimming cost V 5 bases and J 5 bases, with 10 bases left between them. The rearrangement links TRBV20-1 to TRBJ1-5, with unresolved D. This sample comprised PBMCs, mostly from graft donor cells, obtained 360 days after TCRalphabeta/CD19-depleted stem cell transplant. This clonotype originated in a boy less than two years old who had a stem cell transplant for acute myeloid leukemia, so the T cells may come from the graft donor. CDR3 sequence reads: CSACGHDQPQHF. The CDR3 DNA reads as TGCAGTGCTTGCGGTCACGATCAGCCCCAGCATTTT.